These T cell receptor beta chains were read from a single sample in a study of T cell repertoires in cytomegalovirus infection. TCRdb independently ran MiXCR on the reads; one entry per CDR3 protein. Found here are roughly 760,000 distinct CDR3 sequences, 35% of them singletons; the top ten hold around 2.8%. Material for sequencing was PBMCs. Every receptor here comes from a human donor in good health (CMV status not recorded). Some clones in this sample may be carry-over from other donors' samples. The conserved cysteine and the conserved F or W are not part of the CDR3 here. A row's size may be missing; if present it is once, few, many or a size class.

. TRBJ1-5 TRBV12-3/TRBV12-4 ASLEVSGQPQH
few TRBJ1-1 TRBV7-8 ASSLRRGAPWAEAF
few TRBJ2-1 TRBV7-6 ASSLWGGTEF
few TRBJ2-1 TRBV6-2/TRBV6-3 ASRPLRVSRALEQF
. TRBJ2-3 TRBV6-2/TRBV6-3 ASRDTSGGADTQY
few TRBJ1-3 TRBV19 ASSIAVHSGNTIY
few TRBJ2-2 TRBV28 ASSSGTGVEAGELF
. TRBJ2-5 TRBV7-2 ASSQAVEREWRETQY
. TRBJ2-1 TRBV20-1 SARKFSGAFNNEQF
. TRBJ1-2 TRBV29-1 SVEQGVDYGYT
. TRBJ2-7 TRBV5-1 ASSSTDQGHEQY
. TRBJ1-1 TRBV2 ASSDGRRATEAF
few TRBJ2-7 TRBV6-2/TRBV6-3 ASSYPDRVDEQY
few TRBJ2-3 TRBV7-3 ASSLGDRPGVDTQY
. TRBJ2-1 TRBV28 ASRGQTGKFNEQF
. TRBJ1-5 TRBV19 ASSLPWADGQPQH
few TRBJ2-1 TRBV11-2 ASRTELAGGPVNEQF
. TRBJ1-2 TRBV6-1 ASVEGTANYGYT
. TRBJ2-3 TRBV5-1 ASSLSWMSTDTQY
. TRBJ2-1 TRBV28 ASSLTSGRWGEQF
few TRBJ2-3 TRBV27 ASSLRRTSGRVIGSTQY
many TRBJ1-1 TRBV7-9 ASSLSGQGNTEAF
many TRBJ2-7 TRBV28 ASSSPGTGGYEQY
few TRBJ1-3 TRBV7-2 ASSLAPVSSGNTIY
. TRBJ2-2 TRBV19 ASSRTSGRQTGELF
many TRBJ1-3 TRBV7-2 ASSPWPVVGSGNTIY
. TRBJ2-7 TRBV7-2 ASSLLAGRSYEQS
few TRBJ2-1 TRBV7-2 ASSLGPLRMNEQF
few TRBJ2-2 TRBV28 ASSVPGLAQTGELF
few TRBJ2-1 TRBV7-9 ASSLQGAAYNEQF
. TRBJ2-3 TRBV7-9 ASSLGTARTTDTQY
few TRBJ1-2 TRBV7-2 ASSLEAMTYGYT
many TRBJ1-2 TRBV7-8 ASSLQTSDYGYT
few TRBJ1-2 TRBV6-5 ASSYPQGAGYGYT
few TRBJ1-5 TRBV20-1 SASPRNQPQH
few TRBJ1-5 TRBV7-6 ASSLSGYHQPQH
. TRBJ1-3 TRBV6-5 ASSLGGYGNTIY
many TRBJ1-6 TRBV30 AWSEDRYNSPLH
. TRBJ2-7 TRBV7-8 ASSSTDRDEQY
. TRBJ1-3 TRBV19 ASKPDSFSGNTIY
few TRBJ1-1 TRBV12-3/TRBV12-4 ASSLCPGRPPNTEAF
. TRBJ2-4 TRBV20-1 SARDLIGTGLRQY
. TRBJ2-7 TRBV5-6 ASSPPGQGNYEQY
few TRBJ1-3 TRBV4-1 ASSLTGANRGTIY
few TRBJ1-1 TRBV7-8 ASSFRQGSSEAF
many TRBJ2-7 TRBV7-8 ASSLASGTTREQY
. TRBJ2-1 TRBV5-1 ASSLGHTPRGDHNEQF
few TRBJ1-3 TRBV7-9 ASSFTTGSGNTIY
. TRBJ2-3 TRBV15 ATSRDRGTDTQY
. TRBJ1-2 TRBV6-5 ASRQGQGRGYT
. TRBJ1-1 TRBV29-1 SATPGQLTEAF
. TRBJ2-1 TRBV27 ASSFQPSVPEDRTYNEQF
few TRBJ1-5 TRBV28 ASSGWTGSNQPQH
. TRBJ2-1 TRBV11-3 ASSSSRQAYNEQF